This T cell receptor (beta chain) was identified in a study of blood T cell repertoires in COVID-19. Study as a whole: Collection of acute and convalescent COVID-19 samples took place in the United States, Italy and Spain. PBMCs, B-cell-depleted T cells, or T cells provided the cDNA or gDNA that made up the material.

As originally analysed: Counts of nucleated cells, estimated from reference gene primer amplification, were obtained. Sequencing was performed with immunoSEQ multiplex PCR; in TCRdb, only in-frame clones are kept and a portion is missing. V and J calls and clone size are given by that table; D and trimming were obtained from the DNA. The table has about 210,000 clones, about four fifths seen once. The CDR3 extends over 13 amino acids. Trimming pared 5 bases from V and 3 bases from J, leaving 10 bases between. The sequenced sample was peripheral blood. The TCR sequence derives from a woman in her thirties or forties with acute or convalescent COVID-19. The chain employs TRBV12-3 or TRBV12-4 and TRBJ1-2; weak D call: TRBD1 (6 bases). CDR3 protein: CASSPQGYYGYTF. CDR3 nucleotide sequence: TGTGCCAGCAGTCCACAGGGATACTATGGCTACACCTTC.